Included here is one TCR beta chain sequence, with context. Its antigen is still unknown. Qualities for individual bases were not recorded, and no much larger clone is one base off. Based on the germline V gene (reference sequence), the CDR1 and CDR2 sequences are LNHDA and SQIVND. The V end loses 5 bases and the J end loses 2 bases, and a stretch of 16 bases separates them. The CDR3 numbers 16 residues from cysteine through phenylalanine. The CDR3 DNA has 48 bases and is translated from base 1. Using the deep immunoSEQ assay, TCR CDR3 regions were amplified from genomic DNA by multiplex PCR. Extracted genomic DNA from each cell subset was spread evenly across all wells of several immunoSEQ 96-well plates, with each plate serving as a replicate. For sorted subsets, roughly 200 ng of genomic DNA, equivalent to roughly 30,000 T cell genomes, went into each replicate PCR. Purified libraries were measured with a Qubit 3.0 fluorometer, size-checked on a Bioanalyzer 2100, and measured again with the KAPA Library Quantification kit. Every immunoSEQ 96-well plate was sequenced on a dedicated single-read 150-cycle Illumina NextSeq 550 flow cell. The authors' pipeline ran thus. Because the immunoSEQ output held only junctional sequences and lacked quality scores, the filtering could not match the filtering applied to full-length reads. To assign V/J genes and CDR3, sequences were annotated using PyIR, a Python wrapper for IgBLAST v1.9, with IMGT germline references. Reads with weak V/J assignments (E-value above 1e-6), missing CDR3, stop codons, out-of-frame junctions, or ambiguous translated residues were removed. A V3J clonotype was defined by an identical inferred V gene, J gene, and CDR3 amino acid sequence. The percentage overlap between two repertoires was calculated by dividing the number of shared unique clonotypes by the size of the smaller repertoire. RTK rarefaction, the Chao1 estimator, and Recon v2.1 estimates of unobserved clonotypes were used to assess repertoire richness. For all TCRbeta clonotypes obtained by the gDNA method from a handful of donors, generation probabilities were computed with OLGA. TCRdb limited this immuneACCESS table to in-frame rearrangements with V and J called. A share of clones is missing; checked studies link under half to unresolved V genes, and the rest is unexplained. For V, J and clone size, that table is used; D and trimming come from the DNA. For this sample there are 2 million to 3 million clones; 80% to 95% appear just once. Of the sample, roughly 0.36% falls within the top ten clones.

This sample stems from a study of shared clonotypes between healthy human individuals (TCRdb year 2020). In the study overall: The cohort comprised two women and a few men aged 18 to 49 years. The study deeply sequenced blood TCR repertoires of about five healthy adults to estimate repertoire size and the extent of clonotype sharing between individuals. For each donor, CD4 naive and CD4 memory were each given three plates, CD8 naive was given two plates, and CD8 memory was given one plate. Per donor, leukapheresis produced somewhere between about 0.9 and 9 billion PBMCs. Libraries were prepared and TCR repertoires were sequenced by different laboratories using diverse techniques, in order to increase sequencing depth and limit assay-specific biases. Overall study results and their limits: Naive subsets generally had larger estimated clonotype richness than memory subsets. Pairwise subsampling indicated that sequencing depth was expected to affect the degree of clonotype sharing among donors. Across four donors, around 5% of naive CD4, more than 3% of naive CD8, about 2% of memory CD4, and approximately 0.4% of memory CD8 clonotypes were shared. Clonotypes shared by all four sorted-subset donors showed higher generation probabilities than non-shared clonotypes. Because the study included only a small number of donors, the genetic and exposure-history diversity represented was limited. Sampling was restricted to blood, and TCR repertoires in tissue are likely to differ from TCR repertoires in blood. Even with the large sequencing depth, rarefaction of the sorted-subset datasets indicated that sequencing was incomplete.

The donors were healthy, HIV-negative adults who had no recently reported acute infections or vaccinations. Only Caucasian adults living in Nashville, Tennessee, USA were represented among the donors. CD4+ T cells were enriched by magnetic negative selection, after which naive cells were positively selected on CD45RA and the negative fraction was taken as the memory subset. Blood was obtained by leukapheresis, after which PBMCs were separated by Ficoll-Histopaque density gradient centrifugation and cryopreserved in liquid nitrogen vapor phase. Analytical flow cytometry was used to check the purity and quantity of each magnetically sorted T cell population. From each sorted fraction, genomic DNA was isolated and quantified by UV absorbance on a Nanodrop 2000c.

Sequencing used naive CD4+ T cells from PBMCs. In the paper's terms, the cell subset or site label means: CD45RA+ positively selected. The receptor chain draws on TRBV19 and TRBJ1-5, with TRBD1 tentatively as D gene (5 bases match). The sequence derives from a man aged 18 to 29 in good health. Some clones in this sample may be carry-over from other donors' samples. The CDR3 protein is CASSWGRTLGNQPQHF. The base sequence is TGTGCCAGTAGTTGGGGCAGAACCCTTGGCAATCAGCCCCAGCATTTT.